This T cell receptor (beta chain) was sequenced for a study of vaccination and CD4 T cells after COVID-19 (dated by TCRdb to between 2021 and 2024). A note on the overall study: Six males and four females were included in the convalescent cohort, with two Hispanic individuals, seven Caucasians, two Asians and one multiracial person represented. Post-vaccine blood samples were taken a median of roughly 72 days after the second vaccine dose, with a range of about 14 to 241 days. As controls, cultures received a CEFX viral epitope pool (the positive control), an HIV-1 Nef peptide pool (the negative control), or no peptide at all. Post-COVID blood samples from convalescent patients were collected a median of around 100 days after diagnosis, with a range of 35 to 161 days. Each participant got two doses of either the Pfizer-BioNTech BNT162b2 vaccine (n=8) or the Moderna mRNA-1273 vaccine (n=2). Culture stimuli were overlapping spike peptide pools from SARS-CoV-2 and from the common cold coronaviruses HCoV-NL63, HCoV-OC43 and HCoV-229E. In nine to eleven COVID-19 convalescent patients and a few infection-naive healthy vaccine recipients, researchers compared the spike-specific CD4+ TCR repertoire from before mRNA vaccination with the repertoire from after.

A single count supports this clonotype. What this receptor recognizes is not known. No much larger clone exists at a distance of one base, and base qualities are not known. A single read counts as weak evidence. Libraries were prepared through PCR. DNA from cultured CD4+ T cells was subjected to TCR sequencing with the Oncomine TCR Beta short-read assay at the Johns Hopkins FTIC core. The QIAamp micro DNA kit was used to extract genomic DNA from the cultured CD4+ T cells. Oncomine TCR Beta libraries from cultured CD4+ T cells were pooled with unique dual indexes and sequenced on an Illumina iSeq 100. As for the authors' bioinformatics: Non-productive sequences were removed, and CDR3s not starting with C, not ending with F or W, or shorter than 7 amino acids were discarded. The MANAFEST web application was used to identify antigen-specific clonotypes by comparing peptide-stimulated wells against reference wells and other culture wells. Positive clones required FDR below 0.05, an odds ratio above 5, and productive frequency above 0.1% in at least two of three replicate wells. A clonotype counted as cross-reactive if it showed significant expansion both in the SARS-CoV-2 spike wells and in at least one common cold coronavirus spike condition. Using R version 3.6.1, CDR3 homology was evaluated through Levenshtein distances (stringdist) along with unrooted phylogenetic trees (ape). In-frame beta chains were kept once TCRdb had trimmed the public reads at Q25 with fastp and called clones with MiXCR. Duplicate CDR3 protein sequences are folded into a single record with the most common DNA and genes. These V and J calls originate from TCRdb's pipeline instead of the authors' own analysis. In all, the sample holds over 15,000 distinct CDR3 sequences, and around 75% of those were seen once. The ten largest account for around 8.7% of the sample.

Paper-wide results and their limitations: Relatively few convalescent patients were included in the study, and early timepoints after natural infection were not analyzed. In convalescent patients, a median approximately 83% of post-vaccine SARS-CoV-2-reactive clones were detected only after vaccination, and vaccine-specific priming was suggested by this finding. The median count of SARS-CoV-2-reactive clonotypes went up from approximately 20 after infection to a few dozen after vaccination, although the change was not significant. Nearly all vaccine-specific clones in convalescent patients (304 of 307) were mono-reactive for SARS-CoV-2 spike rather than cross-reactive with common cold coronaviruses.

Looking up the germline V gene yields CDR1 SGHTA and CDR2 FQGNSA. The CDR3 runs 15 residues from the cysteine to the phenylalanine. Just the 45-base CDR3 DNA is kept, in frame starting at base 1. A distance of 11 bases separates the germline ends of V and J, which lose 1 base and 4 bases respectively. This specimen's treatment or condition label, per the study, means: approximately nine-day PBMC culture with coronavirus spike peptide pools or control peptides (ViraFEST assay). The ViraFEST assay, used in the study, expanded antigen-specific T cells with peptide pools and then identified the expanded clonotypes through TCR sequencing. Negative nucleocapsid antibody tests taken both before and after vaccination confirmed that the healthy vaccine recipients had no prior SARS-CoV-2 infection. Roughly 2.1 million PBMCs per well were cultured in IMDM with roughly 5% human AB serum and approximately 10 IU/ml IL-2, plus 10 ug/ml peptide pools. Half of the culture medium was replaced with fresh IL-2-containing medium on days 3 and 7. After nine to eleven days of culture, CD4+ T cells were isolated by negative selection with the EasySep CD4+ T cell isolation kit. Ficoll-Paque Plus gradient centrifugation was used to isolate PBMCs from whole blood, and the isolated PBMCs were then either used fresh or cryopreserved at -140C. Each culture condition was generally run in triplicate wells.

The specimen was CD4+ T cells from blood, cultured in vitro, collected after SARS-CoV-2 vaccination. Recombination connected TRBV7-2 to TRBJ1-3; matching of 5 bases hints at TRBD1 as the D gene. This sequence originates from a human donor who received a COVID-19 vaccine. The CDR3 in this case is CASSLVGREGNTIYF. The sequence in DNA is TGTGCCAGCAGCTTAGTAGGCAGGGAGGGAAACACCATATATTTT.